The 5 T cell receptor beta chains below all came from one sample that was sequenced in a study of CD8+ T cells in alopecia areata. Treatment: oral pan-JAK inhibitor, 5-10 mg twice daily. The sequencing template was cDNA reverse transcribed from extracted RNA. Produced via immunoSEQ multiplex PCR; TCRdb's table is partial and in-frame only. The sample records more than 200,000 clones, approximately 45% being singletons. Sequencing used CD4+ T cells sorted from blood, obtained at approximately week 39, from a patient treated with tofacitinib. These receptors came from a human donor with alopecia areata.

The chain couples TRBV18 to TRBJ2-5, with 8 bases that match TRBD1. The germline gives CDR1 KGHSH, CDR2 LQKENI. V lost 4 bases, J lost 5 bases, and 6 bases stayed unmatched. There are 14 residues in the CDR3. The CDR3 spells CASSQTGVGETQYF. The CDR3 bases are TGTGCCAGCTCACAGACAGGGGTCGGCGAGACCCAGTACTTC.

Only a few counts were recorded for this clone. The V call is TRBV30, the J call TRBJ1-5, with D hard to call. CDR1 is GTSNPN, CDR2 SVGIG, per germline (reference sequence). V lost 0 bases and J lost 3, with 9 bases in between. The CDR3 runs to 14 residues. For the CDR3, the DNA is TGTGCCTGGAGTGTACGTCAGAACAATCAGCCCCAGCATTTT. This sequence encodes CAWSVRQNNQPQHF.

The V call is TRBV6-6, the J call TRBJ2-7; 11 bases are a match to TRBD1. V lost 2 bases and J lost 5; bases outside the gene matches: 2. The CDR3 sequence is 14 residues long. The germline V gene encodes CDR1 MNHNY and CDR2 SVGAGI (reference sequence). The CDR3 DNA reads as TGTGCCAGCAGTTACCGGACAGGGGGCGACGAGCAGTACTTC. It encodes CASSYRTGGDEQYF.

This clone has only a few counts. The gene calls are TRBV5-5 and TRBJ1-2, with 10 bases lining up with TRBD1. Per germline, CDR1 SGHKS and CDR2 YYEKEE (reference sequence). V was pared by 1 base and J by 3 bases, with 6 bases of the junction left unmatched. CDR3 length: 16 residues. The CDR3 coding sequence is TGTGCCAGCAGCTTGTCCGTGACAGGGGGCCACTATGGCTACACCTTC. Translating it yields CASSLSVTGGHYGYTF.

This clone occurred a few times. The gene calls are TRBV29-1 and TRBJ2-2; D may be TRBD1 (6 bases). Per germline, CDR1 SQVTM and CDR2 ANQGSEA. The CDR3 totals 14 residues. V lost 5 bases and J 3 bases, leaving 13 bases between the germline ends. In DNA form, the CDR3 reads TGCAGCGTTAAGGACAGTAGCCACACCGGGGAGCTGTTTTTT. This translates into CSVKDSSHTGELFF.